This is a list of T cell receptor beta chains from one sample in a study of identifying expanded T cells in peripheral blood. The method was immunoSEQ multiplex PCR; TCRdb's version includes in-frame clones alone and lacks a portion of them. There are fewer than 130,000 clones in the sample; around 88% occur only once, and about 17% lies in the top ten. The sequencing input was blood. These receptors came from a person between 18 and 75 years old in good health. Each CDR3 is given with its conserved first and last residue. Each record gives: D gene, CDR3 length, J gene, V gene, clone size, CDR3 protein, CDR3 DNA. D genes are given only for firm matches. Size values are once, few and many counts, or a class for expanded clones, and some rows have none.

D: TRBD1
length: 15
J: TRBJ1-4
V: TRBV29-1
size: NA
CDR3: CSAGEGAATNEKLFF
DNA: TGCAGCGCCGGGGAGGGGGCTGCAACTAATGAAAAACTGTTTTTT

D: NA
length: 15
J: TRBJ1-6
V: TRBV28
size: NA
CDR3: CATQSLEGGNSPLHF
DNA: TGTGCCACCCAAAGTCTTGAGGGAGGGAATTCACCCCTCCACTTT

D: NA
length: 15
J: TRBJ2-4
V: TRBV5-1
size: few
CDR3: CASSLGDGAENIQYF
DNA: TGCGCCAGCAGCTTGGGAGATGGGGCGGAAAACATTCAGTACTTC

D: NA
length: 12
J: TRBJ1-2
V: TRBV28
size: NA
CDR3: CASTPRANGYTF
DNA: TGTGCCAGCACTCCAAGGGCAAATGGCTACACCTTC

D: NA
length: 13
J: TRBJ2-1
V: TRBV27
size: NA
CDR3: CASSFSQINEQFF
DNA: TGTGCCAGCAGTTTTTCACAGATCAATGAGCAGTTCTTC

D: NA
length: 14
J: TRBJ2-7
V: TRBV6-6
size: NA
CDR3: CASSLPTASYEQYF
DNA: TGTGCCAGCAGTTTGCCGACGGCCTCCTACGAGCAGTACTTC

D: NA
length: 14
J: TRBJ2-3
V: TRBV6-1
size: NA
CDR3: CASSPWTGTDTQYF
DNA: TGTGCCAGCAGTCCTTGGACTGGCACAGATACGCAGTATTTT

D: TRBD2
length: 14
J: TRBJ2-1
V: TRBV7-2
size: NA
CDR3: CASSLGGGDYEQFF
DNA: TGTGCCAGCAGCTTAGGCGGGGGGGACTATGAGCAGTTCTTC

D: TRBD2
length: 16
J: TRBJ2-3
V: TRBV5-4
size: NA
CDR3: CASRTRTSGSTDTQYF
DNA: TGTGCCAGCAGAACCCGGACTAGTGGGAGCACAGATACGCAGTATTTT

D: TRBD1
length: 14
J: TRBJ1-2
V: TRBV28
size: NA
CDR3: CASSLTGTGEGYTF
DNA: TGTGCCAGCAGTTTGACCGGGACAGGGGAAGGCTACACCTTC

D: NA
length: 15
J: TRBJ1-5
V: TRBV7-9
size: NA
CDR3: CASSLVAGREQPQHF
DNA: TGTGCCAGCAGCTTAGTGGCGGGTAGGGAACAGCCCCAGCATTTT

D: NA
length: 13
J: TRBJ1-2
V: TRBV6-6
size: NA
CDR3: CASSHPANYGYTF
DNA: TGTGCCAGCAGCCACCCCGCCAACTATGGCTACACCTTC

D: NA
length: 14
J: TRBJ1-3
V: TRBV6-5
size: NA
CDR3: CASSRMRTGNTIYF
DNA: TGTGCCAGCAGCCGAATGAGAACAGGAAACACCATATATTTT